This record covers a single TCR beta chain. CDR1 is SGHRS, CDR2 YFSETQ, per germline. V shed 3 bases and J 2 bases; nucleotides not matched to a gene: 0. CDR3 size: 14 residues. The entry originates in a study of blood T cell repertoires in COVID-19. Sequenced by immunoSEQ multiplex PCR; TCRdb stores in-frame clones only, minus some. The table has around 130,000 clones, over 60% seen once. This sequence was found in a man in his fifties or sixties with acute or convalescent COVID-19. The rearrangement uses TRBV5-1 and TRBJ2-2; 8 bases map to TRBD2. The sequencing sample was made of peripheral blood. In DNA form, the CDR3 reads TGCGCCAGCAGCTGGACTAGCAACACCGGGGAGCTGTTTTTT. Its translation: CASSWTSNTGELFF.